This TCR beta chain was sequenced during a study of beta chain features in type 1 diabetes. Study-wide results and caveats: Within each of all four CD4+ subsets, Type 1 diabetes patients had TCRB CDR3s that were moderately but significantly shorter.

The isolated RNA, all of it, was reverse transcribed, so expressed TCRB transcripts were what got sequenced. Method: immunoSEQ multiplex PCR; TCRdb's copy keeps in-frame clones and lacks some. The sample comprises roughly 300,000 clones, 12% to 15% of which are singletons, and roughly 7% rests with the top ten. This clone was seen a few times. Its antigen is still unknown. V lost 5 bases, J lost 5 bases, and 19 bases lay in between. Germline V lookup: CDR1 SGHRS, CDR2 YFSETQ. The CDR3 covers 15 residues. Each of the CD4+ naive, central memory, regulatory and stem cell-like memory populations was sorted via CD45RO/CCR7/CD25/CD127/CD95/CD27.

Sequencing was performed on central memory CD4+ T cells from blood. The sequence came from a man aged 30 to 45 in good health. The chain combines TRBV5-1 with TRBJ2-5; D ambiguous. The CDR3 loop reads CASRRAPPAVETQYF. DNA of the CDR3: TGCGCCAGCAGAAGGGCCCCCCCTGCAGTGGAGACCCAGTACTTC.